This T cell receptor beta chain derives from a study of blood T cell repertoires in COVID-19. This CDR3 is 13 amino acids long. Per germline, CDR1 SGHTA and CDR2 FQGNSA. Sequenced by immunoSEQ multiplex PCR; TCRdb stores in-frame clones only, minus some. The profile covers roughly 25,000 clones, with 90% appearing a single time and around 11% taken by the ten largest. Concerning this clone itself: At one end, the junction sequence differs from germline, possibly due to a read error.

Input material: peripheral blood. This rearrangement joins TRBV7-2 to TRBJ2-7; 13 bases align to TRBD2. The receptor was isolated from a man in his 70s with acute or convalescent COVID-19. The CDR3 DNA is TGTGCCAGCAGACCCGGGACTAGCGGGACGCTGAACTTC. Its protein product is CASRPGTSGTLNF.